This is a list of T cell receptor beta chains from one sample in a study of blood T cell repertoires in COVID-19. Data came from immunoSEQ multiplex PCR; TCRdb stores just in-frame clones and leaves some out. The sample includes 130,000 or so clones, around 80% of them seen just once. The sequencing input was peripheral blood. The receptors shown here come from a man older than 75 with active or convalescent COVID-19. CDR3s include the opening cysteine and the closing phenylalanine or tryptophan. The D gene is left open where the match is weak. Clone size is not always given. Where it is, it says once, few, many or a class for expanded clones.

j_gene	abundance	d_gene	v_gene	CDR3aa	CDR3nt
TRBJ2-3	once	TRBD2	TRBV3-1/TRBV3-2	CASSRPGGYTDTQYF	TGTGCCAGCAGCCGACCGGGGGGGTATACAGATACGCAGTATTTT
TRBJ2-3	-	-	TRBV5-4	CASRLGTGQDTQYF	TGTGCCAGCAGACTTGGGACTGGCCAAGATACGCAGTATTTT
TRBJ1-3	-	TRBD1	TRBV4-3	CASSQEDRGFGNTIYF	TGCGCCAGCAGCCAAGAGGACAGGGGTTTTGGAAACACCATATATTTT
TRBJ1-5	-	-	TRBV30	CAWAWGGGLNQPQHF	TGTGCCTGGGCTTGGGGCGGGGGCCTCAATCAGCCCCAGCATTTT
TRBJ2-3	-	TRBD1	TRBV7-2	CASTFTGAGGTQYF	TGTGCCAGCACCTTTACCGGGGCAGGGGGTACGCAGTATTTT
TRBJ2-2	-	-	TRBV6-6	CASSYSQGGTGELFF	TGTGCCAGCAGTTATTCTCAGGGAGGTACCGGGGAGCTGTTTTTT
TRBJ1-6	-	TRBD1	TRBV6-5	CASSYADRATSPLHF	TGTGCCAGCAGTTACGCAGACAGGGCAACTTCACCCCTCCACTTT
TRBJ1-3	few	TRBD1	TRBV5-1	CASSGTGTGSGNTIYF	TGCGCCAGCAGCGGAACCGGGACAGGGTCTGGAAACACCATATATTTT
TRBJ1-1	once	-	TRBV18	CASSLPGGGEITEAFF	TGTGCCAGCTCATTACCGGGCGGGGGTGAGATCACTGAAGCTTTCTTT
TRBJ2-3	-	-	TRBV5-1	CASPRVGKGADTQYF	TGCGCCAGTCCCCGGGTGGGAAAGGGAGCAGATACGCAGTATTTT
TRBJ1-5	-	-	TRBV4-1	CASSLGGSVGNQPQHF	TGCGCCAGCAGCCTTGGAGGATCCGTCGGCAATCAGCCCCAGCATTTT
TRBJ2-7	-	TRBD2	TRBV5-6	CASSLRESYEQYF	TGTGCCAGCAGCCTGCGGGAGTCCTACGAGCAGTACTTC
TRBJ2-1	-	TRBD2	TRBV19	CASTDKTSGKKYNEQFF	TGTGCCAGTACCGATAAGACTAGCGGGAAGAAATACAATGAGCAGTTCTTC
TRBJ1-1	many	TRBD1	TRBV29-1	CSVYGTDYTEAFF	TGCAGCGTCTATGGGACAGACTACACTGAAGCTTTCTTT
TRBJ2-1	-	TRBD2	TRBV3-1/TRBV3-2	CASSTWTSGVLSSYNEQFF	TGTGCCAGCAGCACCTGGACTAGCGGGGTCCTGAGCTCCTACAATGAGCAGTTCTTC
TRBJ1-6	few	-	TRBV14	CASSLVGGPLHF	TGTGCCAGCAGTCTTGTAGGGGGACCCCTCCACTTT
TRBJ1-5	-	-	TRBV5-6	CASSLAIGGNQPQHF	TGTGCCAGCAGCTTGGCGATCGGGGGCAATCAGCCCCAGCATTTT
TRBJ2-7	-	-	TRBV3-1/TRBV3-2	CASSPPPRVDYEQYF	TGTGCCAGCAGCCCTCCACCCAGGGTTGACTACGAGCAGTACTTC
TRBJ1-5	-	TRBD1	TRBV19	CASEGGQGWDQPQHF	TGTGCCTCCGAGGGAGGACAGGGTTGGGATCAGCCCCAGCATTTT
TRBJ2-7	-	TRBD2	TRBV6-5	CASRPSGSYEQYF	TGTGCCAGCCGGCCTAGCGGGAGCTACGAGCAGTACTTC
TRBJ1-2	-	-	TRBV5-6	CASSLFARGGYGYTF	TGTGCCAGCAGCTTGTTCGCCAGGGGAGGGTATGGCTACACCTTC
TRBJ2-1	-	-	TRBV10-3	CAISAAVYNEQFF	TGTGCCATCTCGGCGGCTGTTTACAATGAGCAGTTCTTC
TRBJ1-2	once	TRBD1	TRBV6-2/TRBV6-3	CASSYGPPQQGYYGYTF	TGTGCCAGCAGTTACGGGCCCCCTCAACAGGGGTACTATGGCTACACCTTC
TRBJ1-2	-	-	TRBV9	CASSVGRDLGYTF	TGTGCCAGCAGCGTAGGCAGGGATCTTGGCTACACCTTC
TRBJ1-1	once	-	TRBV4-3	CASSQDRPTMNTEAFF	TGCGCCAGCAGCCAAGATCGGCCGACTATGAACACTGAAGCTTTCTTT
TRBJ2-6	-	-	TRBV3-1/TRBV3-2	CASSPPGGANVLTF	TGTGCCAGCAGCCCCCCCGGTGGGGCCAACGTCCTGACTTTC
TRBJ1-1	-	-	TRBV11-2	CASRPSPGKMNTEAFF	TGTGCCAGCAGGCCATCTCCGGGGAAAATGAACACTGAAGCTTTCTTT
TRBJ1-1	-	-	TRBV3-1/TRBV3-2	CASSQAGYTEAFF	TGTGCCAGCAGCCAAGCGGGGTACACTGAAGCTTTCTTT
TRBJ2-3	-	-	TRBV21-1	CASSKDPLLNRGTQYF	TGTGCCAGCAGCAAAGACCCACTCCTTAATAGAGGTACGCAGTATTTT
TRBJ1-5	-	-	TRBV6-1	CASRPGGDGNQPQHF	TGTGCCAGCAGACCTGGAGGGGACGGCAATCAGCCCCAGCATTTT
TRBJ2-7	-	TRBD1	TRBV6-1	CASSPRDRAYEQYF	TGTGCCAGCAGCCCCCGGGACAGGGCCTACGAGCAGTACTTC
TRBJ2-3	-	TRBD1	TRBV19	CASRLTGSTDTQYF	TGTGCCAGTAGGCTGACAGGGAGCACAGATACGCAGTATTTT
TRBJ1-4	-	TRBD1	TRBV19	CASSSTPGQGGKLFF	TGTGCCAGTAGTAGCACACCGGGACAGGGCGGTAAACTGTTTTTT
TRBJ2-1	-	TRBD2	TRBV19	CASSIGGSGPYNEQFF	TGTGCCAGTAGTATAGGGGGTAGCGGGCCTTACAATGAGCAGTTCTTC
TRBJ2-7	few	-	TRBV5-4	CASSPSGEEQYF	TGTGCCAGCAGCCCGTCCGGGGAGGAGCAGTACTTC
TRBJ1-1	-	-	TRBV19	CASSSIRGSNTEAFF	TGTGCCAGTAGTAGCATCAGGGGCTCGAACACTGAAGCTTTCTTT